A single sample gave rise to the 9 T cell receptor beta chains below, sequenced in a study of blood T cell repertoires in COVID-19. Repertoires were generated with immunoSEQ multiplex PCR, while TCRdb's copy carries only in-frame clones and drops some. Here the sample spans fewer than 350,000 clones, roughly 85% being singletons. Sequences were obtained from peripheral blood. These receptors were taken from a human donor in a cohort sampled during active COVID-19.

This chain connects TRBV6-5 to TRBJ1-2; D not resolved. Germline CDR1 reads MNHEY; CDR2 reads SVGAGI. V lost 4 bases to trimming and J lost 1 base, with 4 bases between them. CDR3 size: 12 residues. CDR3 bases: TGTGCCAGCAGTTTGCGTAACTATGGCTACACCTTC. Protein: CASSLRNYGYTF.

In nucleotides, the CDR3 is TGCGCCAGCAGTAACTACTACGAGCAGTACTTC. Translated, it gives CASSNYYEQYF. The chain carries TRBV5-1 and TRBJ2-7; D uncertain. In germline, CDR1 is SGHRS, CDR2 YFSETQ. V lost 5 bases, J lost 3 bases, and 6 bases lay in between. The CDR3 is made up of 11 amino acids.

The gene calls are TRBV30 and TRBJ1-2; perhaps TRBD1 as D (6 bases). Per germline, CDR1 GTSNPN and CDR2 SVGIG (reference sequence). Between the trimmed V and J ends, which lost 1 base and 2 bases, there was a span of 14 bases. The CDR3 is made up of 15 amino acids. CDR3 coding DNA: TGTGCCTGGAGTGAGCTGGGGGCGAAAAACTATGGCTACACCTTC. As protein: CAWSELGAKNYGYTF.

V gene TRBV7-9 combines with J gene TRBJ2-2; D gene unclear. Per germline, CDR1 SEHNR and CDR2 FQNEAQ (reference sequence). The CDR3 spans 15 residues. The V and J ends lost 8 bases and 3 bases respectively, with 16 bases between them. CDR3 in amino acids: CASGLVIFDTGELFF. As DNA, the CDR3 is TGTGCCAGCGGTCTAGTTATATTCGACACCGGGGAGCTGTTTTTT.

The chain has TRBV7-9 and TRBJ2-1; possible D gene TRBD2, 6 bases. V was clipped by 1 base and J by 7 bases, with 11 bases between them. CDR1 SEHNR and CDR2 FQNEAQ come from the germline V gene (reference sequence). There are 14 residues in the CDR3. The CDR3 DNA sequence: TGTGCCAGCAGCTTAGGAGTCGGAGGGAATGAGCAGTTCTTC. Translating gives CASSLGVGGNEQFF.

The CDR3 sequence: CAWSETSGGATFEQYF. CDR3 nucleotide sequence: TGTGCCTGGAGTGAGACTAGCGGGGGGGCCACCTTCGAGCAGTACTTC. This sequence joins TRBV30 and TRBJ2-7; TRBD2 matches 14 bases. Germline CDR1 GTSNPN, CDR2 SVGIG (reference sequence). This CDR3 spans 16 amino acids. J gave up 6 bases and V 1 base, and 8 bases lay outside the gene matches.

The chain combines TRBV6-5 with TRBJ1-5, with TRBD1 matching over 8 bases. The CDR3 is made up of 16 amino acids. Trimming cost V 4 bases and J 2 bases; bases outside gene matches: 7. Looked up from germline, CDR1 is MNHEY and CDR2 is SVGAGI. CDR3 region: CASSSLPGQGNQPQHF. DNA for the CDR3: TGTGCCAGCAGTTCCCTCCCGGGACAGGGCAATCAGCCCCAGCATTTT.

The V gene is TRBV24-1, the J gene TRBJ1-2; 9 bases fit TRBD1. This CDR3 is built from 16 residues. Trimming took 1 base from V and 2 from J; bases not matched to a gene: 4. Germline CDR1 and CDR2: KGHDR and SFDVKD. The CDR3 reads CATSDLTGTGNYGYTF. The CDR3 region has the DNA TGTGCCACCAGTGATTTAACCGGGACAGGGAACTATGGCTACACCTTC.

V is TRBV7-9 and J is TRBJ2-3; D is possibly TRBD1 (6 bases). The CDR3 runs 16 residues. Deletions cut 2 bases from V and 2 bases from J, with 14 bases between. The germline CDR1 and CDR2 sequences are SEHNR and FQNEAQ (reference sequence). The CDR3 here is CASSLSNRVHTDTQYF. The CDR3 DNA sequence: TGTGCCAGCAGCTTATCAAACAGGGTTCACACAGATACGCAGTATTTT. The full variable domain, rest sourced from reference TRBV7-9 and TRBJ2-3, is DTGVSQNPRHKITKRGQNVTFRCDPISEHNRLYWYRQTLGQGPEFLTYFQNEAQLEKSRLLSDRFSAERPKGSFSTLEIQRTEQGDSAMYLCASSLSNRVHTDTQYFGPGTRLTVL.